This T cell receptor (beta chain) was sequenced during a study of spatial heterogeneity in lung cancer. About the research overall: Strong correlation was found between tumor-region TCR transcript counts and a T cell module score from matched bulk RNA-seq.

Time point noted: sample taken at primary tumor resection. Unique molecular identifiers tagged every individual TCR cDNA molecule. MiXCR, run by TCRdb on the 5' RACE reads, gives a single entry per CDR3 protein. The sample comprises around 20,000 distinct CDR3 sequences, approximately 9.5% of which are singletons, and 20% to 25% rests with the top ten. Whole-study results and caveats: Within tumors, counts of expanded alpha and beta TCRs tracked tumor mutation counts.

This CDR3 contains 14 residues. The trim removed 2 bases at V and 7 bases at J, leaving 6 bases unmatched. CDR1 DFQATT and CDR2 SNEGSKA come from the germline V gene (reference sequence). This clonotype was seen repeatedly, ten times or more. Its target is unknown. This beta chain appears as a stray read in a library generated for alpha chains; its size is not informative. The chain is built from TRBV20-1 and TRBJ1-5; 9 nucleotides agree with TRBD1. The origin of this receptor is a female donor with early-stage non-small cell lung cancer. Sequencing used lung tumor tissue, obtained at surgery. For the CDR3, the DNA is TGCAGTGCTAGACCCGGGACAGGGACGCAGCCCCAGCATTTT. Translated: CSARPGTGTQPQHF.